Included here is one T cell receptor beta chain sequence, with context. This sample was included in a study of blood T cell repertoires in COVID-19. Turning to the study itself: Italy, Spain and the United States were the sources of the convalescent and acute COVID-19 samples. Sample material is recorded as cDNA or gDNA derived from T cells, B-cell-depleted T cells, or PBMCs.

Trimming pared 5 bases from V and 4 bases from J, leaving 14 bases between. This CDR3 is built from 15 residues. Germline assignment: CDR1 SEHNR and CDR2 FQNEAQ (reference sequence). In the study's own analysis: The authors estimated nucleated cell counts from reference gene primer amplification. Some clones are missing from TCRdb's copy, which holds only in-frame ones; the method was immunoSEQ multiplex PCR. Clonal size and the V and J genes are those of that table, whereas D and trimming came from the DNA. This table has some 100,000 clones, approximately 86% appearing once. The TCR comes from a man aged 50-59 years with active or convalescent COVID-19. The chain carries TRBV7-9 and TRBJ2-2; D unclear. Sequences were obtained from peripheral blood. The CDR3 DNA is TGTGCCAGCAGCAAAGGGCAGGCCCGCACCGGGGAGCTGTTTTTT. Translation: CASSKGQARTGELFF.